This T cell receptor (beta chain) was captured by sequencing in a study of cytomegalovirus exposure and HLA in healthy donors. PCR primers comprised 60 Vbeta and 13 Jbeta primers. This table comes from immunoSEQ multiplex PCR, and its TCRdb copy is limited to in-frame clones, with some not included. The top ten clones hold approximately 8% of a sample with 95,000 to 100,000 clones, roughly three quarters of them seen once. Points on this clone: Its antigen is as yet unknown.

Study findings and constraints: Productive rates of about 90% or about 30% were seen for most TCR beta V segments in an earlier analysis.

Trimming stripped 2 bases from V and 0 bases from J, with 7 bases between. CDR3 length equals 15 residues. Germline lookup yields CDR1 KGHSH and CDR2 LQKENI. The origin of this receptor is a female donor in good health and CMV-seronegative. The V and J genes are TRBV18 and TRBJ2-2; perhaps TRBD1 as D (5 bases). The material sequenced was PBMCs. CDR3 protein: CASSPMGPNTGELFF. The CDR3 DNA follows: TGTGCCAGCTCACCAATGGGGCCGAACACCGGGGAGCTGTTTTTT.